The 2 T cell receptor beta chains below come from one sample, sequenced in a study of blood T cell repertoires in COVID-19. TCRdb's copy holds only in-frame clones and misses some; the assay was immunoSEQ multiplex PCR. The sample lists about 89,000 clones, approximately 84% occurring once. Sequencing was performed on peripheral blood. The receptor source for this set is a man aged 70-80 years with acute or convalescent COVID-19.

The rearrangement links TRBV5-6 to TRBJ1-5; TRBD1 matches 7 bases. Germline V gene sequence: CDR1 SGHDT, CDR2 YYEEEE. V lost 7 bases, J lost 1 base, and 17 bases stayed unmatched. This CDR3 has 18 amino acids. Here the CDR3 DNA reads TGTGCCAGCGGAAATTATAAGAGGGGGCGCGAAAGCAATCAGCCCCAGCATTTT. Residues: CASGNYKRGRESNQPQHF.

The chain recombines TRBV19 with TRBJ1-6, with a weak D call TRBD1 (5 bases). The CDR3 runs to 14 residues. Trimming took 5 bases from V and 8 from J, leaving 13 bases between them. Germline V gene data show CDR1 as LNHDA and CDR2 as SQIVND (reference sequence). The DNA of the CDR3 is TGTGCCAGTAGTGTTTGGGGCCTGGATTCACCCCTCCACTTT. It is translated as CASSVWGLDSPLHF.